This T cell receptor (beta chain) was identified during a study of blood T cell repertoires in COVID-19. Study details: Samples taken during acute and convalescent COVID-19 were collected in the United States, Italy and Spain. From T cells, B-cell-depleted T cells, or PBMCs came the material, which was cDNA or gDNA.

In the authors' workflow: How many nucleated cells were present was estimated from reference gene primer amplification. Generated by immunoSEQ multiplex PCR, the TCRdb table keeps only in-frame clones and is missing some. V, J and clone size derive from that table, while D and trimming were established from the DNA sequence. The top ten clones hold about 8% of a sample with around 130,000 clones, 80% to 85% of them seen once. Germline loops: CDR1 SGHNT, CDR2 YYREEE (reference sequence). The CDR3 is 15 amino acids. The V and J ends lost 4 bases and 7 bases, in that order; junction bases with no gene match: 5. This clone has just one count.

The sample comprised peripheral blood. The rearrangement links TRBV5-4 to TRBJ2-1; 13 positions agree with TRBD2. The TCR comes from a human donor in a cohort sampled during active COVID-19. The CDR3 DNA reads TGTGCCAGCAGCGCCGGACTAGCGGGGGTAAATGAGCAGTTCTTC. This sequence encodes CASSAGLAGVNEQFF. The full variable domain, in which reference TRBV5-4 and TRBJ2-1 provide the parts outside the CDR3, is ETGVTQSPTHLIKTRGQQVTLRCSSQSGHNTVSWYQQALGQGPQFIFQYYREEENGRGNFPPRFSGLQFPNYSSELNVNALELDDSALYLCASSAGLAGVNEQFFGPGTRLTVL.